This entry describes one TCR beta chain. Its specificity is unknown. Sequenced by immunoSEQ multiplex PCR; TCRdb stores in-frame clones only, minus some. The sample has around 200,000 clones, approximately 75% seen once. This sample is drawn from a study of cytotoxic CD8 clonotypes in ibrutinib-treated CLL. As for the study in general: Outcomes included approximately 24 partial and 2 complete responses; after median around 65 months, approximately 14 stayed remitted and 12 progressed. Study-wide points: Against age-matched healthy donors, baseline clonality ran higher and tracked circulating CD8+ T-cell counts.

There are 13 residues in the CDR3. Germline loops: CDR1 SGDLS, CDR2 YYNGEE. The V gene lost 1 base and the J gene lost 0 bases, with 3 bases spanning the gap. This sequence originates from a human donor with chronic lymphocytic leukemia. The rearrangement links TRBV9 to TRBJ2-3; no firm D call. Specimen: PBMCs, collected after 12 months of ibrutinib treatment. This chain's CDR3 is CASSVTSTDTQYF. The DNA for the CDR3 is TGTGCCAGCAGCGTAACTAGCACAGATACGCAGTATTTT.